The 21 T cell receptor beta chains in this list originate from one sample, sequenced in a study of long-term antiretroviral therapy in people with HIV. They ran version v3.0 of the immunoSEQ assay at survey level. The table came from immunoSEQ multiplex PCR; TCRdb's copy has only in-frame clones and leaves some out. Of approximately 27,000 clones in the sample, around nine tenths were seen once. The material was unsorted PBMCs, obtained about 5.5 years after starting antiretroviral therapy. The receptors come from a woman between 35 and 50 years old with HIV.

The V gene is TRBV7-9, the J gene TRBJ1-1; no definite D call. Deletions cut 2 bases from V and 8 bases from J, with 3 bases between. The CDR3 runs 10 residues. Germline loops: CDR1 SEHNR, CDR2 FQNEAQ (reference sequence). The CDR3 DNA sequence: TGTGCCAGCAGCTTATCCGAAGCTTTCTTT. Its protein product is CASSLSEAFF.

The V gene is TRBV5-6, the J gene TRBJ2-2; 7 nucleotides line up with TRBD1. Germline values: CDR1 SGHDT, CDR2 YYEEEE. The V segment lost 2 bases and the J segment 3 bases; nucleotides outside the gene matches: 10. The CDR3 contains 17 residues. This CDR3 reads CASSFVSSGTDTGELFF. CDR3 DNA: TGTGCCAGCAGCTTTGTTAGTTCCGGGACAGACACCGGGGAGCTGTTTTTT.

The chain links TRBV30 to TRBJ1-1, with D hard to call. Germline CDR1 reads GTSNPN; CDR2 reads SVGIG (reference sequence). CDR3 length equals 14 residues. Trimming pared 2 bases from V and 4 bases from J, leaving 14 bases between. CDR3 loop: CAWSRGIWSTEAFF. CDR3 coding DNA: TGTGCCTGGAGTCGGGGTATTTGGAGCACTGAAGCTTTCTTT.

This sequence joins TRBV30 and TRBJ1-5; TRBD1 agrees at 11 bases. J lost 11 bases, V lost 5 bases, and 5 bases had no gene match. The CDR3 sequence is 12 residues long. In germline, CDR1 is GTSNPN, CDR2 SVGIG (reference sequence). This chain's CDR3 is CAWGQGAGAQHF. CDR3 bases: TGTGCCTGGGGACAGGGGGCGGGTGCCCAGCATTTT.

The CDR3 DNA reads TGTGCCAGCAGCTTAGCCCTGGACGACTATGGCTACACCTTC. Its protein product is CASSLALDDYGYTF. The chain is built from TRBV11-2 and TRBJ1-2; no firm D call. CDR1 and CDR2 (germline): SGHAT, FQNNGV. Between the trimmed V and J ends, which lost 1 base and 3 bases, there was a span of 9 bases. The CDR3 length is 14 residues.

V and J are TRBV6-1 and TRBJ1-4; TRBD1 might be the D (5 bases). Trimming removed 4 bases at V and 0 bases at J, with 9 bases between. Germline V gene lookup returns CDR1 MNHNS and CDR2 SASEGT. The CDR3 loop spans 15 amino acids. This chain's CDR3 is CASSADTTTNEKLFF. Written as DNA, the CDR3 is TGTGCCAGCAGTGCGGACACGACAACTAATGAAAAACTGTTTTTT.

The V gene is TRBV6-6, the J gene TRBJ2-2, with D perhaps TRBD2 (6 bases). With 0 bases removed from V and 5 bases from J, the gap between germline ends came to 10 bases. This CDR3 is 15 amino acids long. From germline, CDR1 is MNHNY and CDR2 SVGAGI (reference sequence). The CDR3 is CASSYSMAGTGELFF. CDR3 coding DNA: TGTGCCAGCAGTTACTCGATGGCGGGAACCGGGGAGCTGTTTTTT.

Here the CDR3 DNA reads TGTGCCAGCAGCCCCTATCGGGTCCCCTCCGAAAACACCATATATTTT. This sequence encodes CASSPYRVPSENTIYF. V usage is TRBV11-2 and J usage is TRBJ1-3; no clear D. Germline V CDR1 and CDR2: SGHAT, FQNNGV. V shed 5 bases and J shed 6 bases, with 20 bases lying between them. The CDR3 is 16 amino acids.

This clone was counted a single time. V and J are TRBV6-6 and TRBJ2-7; D is unclear. CDR3 length: 12 amino acids. Trimming removed 10 bases at V and 3 bases at J, with 13 bases between. The germline V gene encodes CDR1 MNHNY and CDR2 SVGAGI (reference sequence). CDR3 residues: CATRYKDYEQYF. CDR3 DNA: TGTGCCACACGGTACAAGGACTACGAGCAGTACTTC.

The V gene is TRBV11-2, the J gene TRBJ2-5; a possible D gene is TRBD2 (5 bases). The CDR3 contains 13 residues. The ends were cut back, 7 bases at V and 1 base at J, with 10 bases in the middle. CDR1 SGHAT and CDR2 FQNNGV come from the germline V gene. Written as DNA, the CDR3 is TGTGCCAGCACCCGGGGTTCCCAAGAGACCCAGTACTTC. It is translated as CASTRGSQETQYF.

Only one count was recorded for this clone. The CDR3 is CASSPSGGNSYNEQFF. The CDR3 bases are TGCGCCAGCAGCCCTAGCGGGGGGAACTCCTACAATGAGCAGTTCTTC. The chain joins TRBV5-1 to TRBJ2-1, with TRBD2 matching 11 bases. Germline lookup yields CDR1 SGHRS and CDR2 YFSETQ. The CDR3 loop spans 16 amino acids. With 4 bases clipped from V and 0 bases from J, the junction kept 3 bases outside the gene matches. The entire variable domain, with the rest obtained from reference TRBV5-1 and TRBJ2-1, is as follows: KAGVTQTPRYLIKTRGQQVTLSCSPISGHRSVSWYQQTPGQGLQFLFEYFSETQRNKGNFPGRFSGRQFSNSRSEMNVSTLELGDSALYLCASSPSGGNSYNEQFFGPGTRLTVL.

The chain recombines TRBV6-6 with TRBJ1-1; D uncertain. Between the trimmed V and J ends, which lost 4 bases and 1 base, there was a span of 7 bases. The CDR3 loop spans 13 amino acids. Germline CDR1 and CDR2: MNHNY and SVGAGI (reference sequence). The CDR3 sequence is CASSLGWNTEAFF. CDR3 DNA sequence: TGTGCCAGCAGTTTGGGATGGAACACTGAAGCTTTCTTT.

This chain links TRBV6-1 with TRBJ2-1, with D possibly TRBD2 on 5 matching bases. CDR3 length: 13 residues. The V gene's germline CDR1 is MNHNS and CDR2 SASEGT. Trimming pared 7 bases from V and 0 bases from J, leaving 7 bases between. CDR3 sequence: CASIDYSYNEQFF. The DNA of the CDR3 is TGTGCCAGCATAGACTACTCCTACAATGAGCAGTTCTTC.

V gene TRBV7-2 combines with J gene TRBJ1-2, with 7 nucleotides matching TRBD1. Germline V lookup: CDR1 SGHTA, CDR2 FQGNSA. The V gene end was trimmed by 4 bases and the J gene end by 3 bases; junction bases not matched to a gene: 8. The CDR3 covers 15 residues. The CDR3: CASSWAGGEDYGYTF. The DNA for the CDR3 is TGTGCCAGCAGCTGGGCAGGGGGTGAGGACTATGGCTACACCTTC. Full variable domain (outside the CDR3, taken from reference TRBV7-2 and TRBJ1-2): GAGVSQSPSNKVTEKGKDVELRCDPISGHTALYWYRQSLGQGLEFLIYFQGNSAPDKSGLPSDRFSAERTGGSVSTLTIQRTQQEDSAVYLCASSWAGGEDYGYTFGSGTRLTVV.

This rearrangement joins TRBV10-3 to TRBJ2-7; the match to TRBD1 covers 8 bases. The CDR3 sequence is 13 residues long. Trimming at V came to 10 bases and at J to 9 bases, leaving 14 bases not matched to a gene. From germline, CDR1 is ENHRY and CDR2 SYGVKD. Here the CDR3 DNA reads TGTGCCACCAGACTTCAGGGGGCGGTGGGGCAGTACTTC. Translation gives CATRLQGAVGQYF.

This chain joins TRBV14 and TRBJ2-7; D call uncertain. The CDR3 covers 9 residues. From germline, CDR1 is SGHDN and CDR2 FVKESK. Trimming took 4 bases from V and 6 from J, leaving 1 base between them. This CDR3 is CASSPEQYF. The CDR3 DNA reads TGTGCCAGCAGCCCCGAGCAGTACTTC.

The V and J genes are TRBV30 and TRBJ1-2; tentatively, D is TRBD1 (5 bases). The CDR3 runs to 14 residues. V dropped 7 bases and J dropped 5 bases, with 20 bases sitting between them. Germline lookup yields CDR1 GTSNPN and CDR2 SVGIG (reference sequence). The CDR3 loop reads CASREFVGAYGYTF. Here the CDR3 DNA reads TGTGCCTCCCGGGAGTTCGTAGGGGCGTATGGCTACACCTTC.

The chain combines TRBV6-4 with TRBJ1-2; TRBD1 aligns across 10 bases. The V gene's germline CDR1 is MRHNA and CDR2 SNTAGT. J was trimmed by 2 bases and V by 4 bases; bases with no gene match: 4. The CDR3 is made up of 15 amino acids. The CDR3 DNA reads as TGTGCCAGCAGTGCCCAGGGACAGGGGAACTATGGCTACACCTTC. This codes for CASSAQGQGNYGYTF.

The chain joins TRBV28 to TRBJ1-5, with 9 bases that match TRBD1. The ends lost 5 bases at V and 2 bases at J; junction bases unmatched: 4. Germline CDR1 and CDR2: MDHEN and SYDVKM. The CDR3 has 15 amino acids. In DNA form, the CDR3 reads TGTGCCAGCAGTCCGACAGGGGGAGGCAATCAGCCCCAGCATTTT. It codes for CASSPTGGGNQPQHF.

The V gene is TRBV6-1, the J gene TRBJ2-7, with D tentatively TRBD2 (5 bases). Trimming took 5 bases from V and 3 from J, leaving 11 bases between them. From germline, CDR1 is MNHNS and CDR2 SASEGT. CDR3 length equals 13 residues. The CDR3 DNA is TGTGCCAGCAGTAAAGGACGGGACTACGAGCAGTACTTC. This translates into CASSKGRDYEQYF.

J is TRBJ2-7 and V is TRBV19; the D is unclear. V was pared by 6 bases and J by 2 bases, with 11 bases between. This CDR3 contains 13 residues. CDR1 is LNHDA and CDR2 is SQIVND in the germline V gene (reference sequence). CDR3 nucleotides: TGTGCCAGTAGCCCAGAGAATACCTACGAGCAGTACTTC. This gives the protein CASSPENTYEQYF.